This paragraph covers one T cell receptor beta chain sequence. Its antigen is not known. Sequencing used immunoSEQ multiplex PCR; TCRdb keeps in-frame clones, though not all of them. This sample yields 30,000 to 35,000 clones, of which about 80% are seen a single time; approximately 19% belongs to the top ten. Germline values: CDR1 SQVTM, CDR2 ANQGSEA. J was trimmed by 8 bases and V by 6 bases; bases with no gene match: 4. The CDR3 is made up of 12 amino acids. This sample stems from a study of graft-versus-host responses after intestinal transplantation. Study-wide background: Every one of the recipients received anti-thymocyte globulin induction and afterwards took tacrolimus and steroids for about 3 years.

Points from the study as a whole: Among circulating GvH clones, peak levels were associated with early post-transplant declines in HvG clones. GvH clones appeared in recipient marrow, some first in ileum or blood.

The rearrangement joins TRBV29-1 to TRBJ2-1; 10 bases map to TRBD2. The receptor's source is a human donor who received an intestinal transplant. This specimen was unstimulated CD8+ T cells sorted from spleen or lymph node cells, taken before intestinal transplant. This CDR3 is CSVAGGAHEQFF. The CDR3 DNA is TGCAGCGTAGCGGGAGGGGCGCATGAGCAGTTCTTC.